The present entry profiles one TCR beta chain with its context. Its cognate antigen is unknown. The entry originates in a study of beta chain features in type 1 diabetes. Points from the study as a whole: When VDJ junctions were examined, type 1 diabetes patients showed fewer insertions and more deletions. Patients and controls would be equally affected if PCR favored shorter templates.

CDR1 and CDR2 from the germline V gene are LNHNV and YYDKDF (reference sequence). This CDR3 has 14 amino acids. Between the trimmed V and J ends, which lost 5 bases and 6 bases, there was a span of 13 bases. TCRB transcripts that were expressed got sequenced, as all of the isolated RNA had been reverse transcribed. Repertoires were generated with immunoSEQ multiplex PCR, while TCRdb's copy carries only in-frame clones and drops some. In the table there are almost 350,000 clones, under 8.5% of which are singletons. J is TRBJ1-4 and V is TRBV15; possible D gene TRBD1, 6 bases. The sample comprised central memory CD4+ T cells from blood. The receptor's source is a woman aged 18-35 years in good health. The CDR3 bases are TGTGCCACCAGCGTGACAGGTTCGGATGAAAAACTGTTTTTT. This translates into CATSVTGSDEKLFF. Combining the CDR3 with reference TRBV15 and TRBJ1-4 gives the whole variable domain DAMVIQNPRYQVTQFGKPVTLSCSQTLNHNVMYWYQQKSSQAPKLLFHYYDKDFNNEADTPDNFQSRRPNTSFCFLDIRSPGLGDTAMYLCATSVTGSDEKLFFGSGTQLSVL.